The 3 T cell receptor beta chains reported below all come from one sample, sequenced in a study of kidney transplant recipient with SARS-CoV-2 infection. TCRdb fed the reads into MiXCR, producing one record per CDR3 protein. The top ten hold less than 8.5% of the sample, which has 200,000 to 250,000 distinct CDR3 sequences, more than 25% seen once. This sample comprised a blood sample, obtained at baseline and around day 110 from a kidney transplant recipient. These receptor sequences come from a male patient in his thirties who had COVID-19 and was a kidney transplant recipient. Some T cells could come from the graft donor.

The table lists this clonotype with many counts. The chain joins TRBV28 to TRBJ2-5; D may be TRBD2 (5 bases). The V and J ends lost 5 bases and 4 bases respectively, with 17 bases between them. Germline CDR1 reads MDHEN; CDR2 reads SYDVKM. The length of the CDR3 is 15 residues. CDR3 region: CASSSDSLGRETQYF. Written as DNA, the CDR3 is TGTGCCAGCAGTAGTGACTCCTTGGGGAGAGAGACCCAGTACTTC.

This clonotype was detected ten times or more. The chain is built from TRBV20-1 and TRBJ1-1; possibly TRBD1 for D (5 bases). The CDR3 runs 15 residues. CDR1 and CDR2 from the germline V gene are DFQATT and SNEGSKA (reference sequence). Deletions cut 0 bases from V and 0 bases from J, with 11 bases between. This chain's CDR3 is CSARDAGLMNTEAFF. The CDR3 bases are TGCAGTGCTAGAGACGCGGGACTTATGAACACTGAAGCTTTCTTT.

This clonotype was picked up many times. V gene TRBV10-1 combines with J gene TRBJ1-1; no definite D call. Germline CDR1 is WNHNN and CDR2 is SYGVQD (reference sequence). The CDR3 sequence is 13 residues long. V lost 0 bases, J lost 5 bases, and 7 bases lay in between. The CDR3 region is CASSESMRTEAFF. The CDR3 DNA is TGCGCCAGCAGTGAGTCTATGCGGACTGAAGCTTTCTTT.